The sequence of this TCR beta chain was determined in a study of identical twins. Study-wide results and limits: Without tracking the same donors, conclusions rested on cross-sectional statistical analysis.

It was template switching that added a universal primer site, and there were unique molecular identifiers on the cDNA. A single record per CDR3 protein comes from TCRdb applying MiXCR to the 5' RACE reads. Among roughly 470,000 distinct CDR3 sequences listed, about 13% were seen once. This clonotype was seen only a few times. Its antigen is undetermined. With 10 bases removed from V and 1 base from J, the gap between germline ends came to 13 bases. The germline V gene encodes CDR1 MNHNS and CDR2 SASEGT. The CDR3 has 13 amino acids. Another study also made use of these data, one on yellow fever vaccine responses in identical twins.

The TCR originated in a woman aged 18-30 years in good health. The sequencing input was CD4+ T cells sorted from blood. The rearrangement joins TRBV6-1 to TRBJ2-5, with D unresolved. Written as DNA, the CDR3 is TGTGCCACATCCCGTCTATTCCAAGAGACCCAGTACTTC. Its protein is CATSRLFQETQYF.